The rows below give T cell receptor beta chains drawn from one sample of a study of T cell repertoires in cytomegalovirus infection. These receptors are not linked to any known antigen. TCRdb itself ran the reads through MiXCR, one entry per CDR3 protein. This sample has around 430,000 distinct CDR3 sequences; approximately 40% occur once, and the top ten carry about 41%. This sample comprised cultured PBMCs, obtained from culture after CMV antigen stimulation. All receptors derive from a human donor in good health (CMV status not recorded). Some clones in this sample may be carry-over from other donors' samples. Both conserved end residues are part of each CDR3.

v_call,j_call,cdr3_aa
TRBV24-1,TRBJ1-4,CATSDPEAAGHEKLFF
TRBV7-6,TRBJ2-1,CASSRQGARNEQFF
TRBV7-9,TRBJ2-3,CASSWGLAENTQYF
TRBV15,TRBJ2-1,CATSFHREGYNEQFF
TRBV7-6,TRBJ2-1,CASSASGRGPEQFF
TRBV11-2,TRBJ2-3,CASSVRQPHTDTQYF
TRBV12-3/TRBV12-4,TRBJ2-7,CASSARDSHYEQYF
TRBV6-2/TRBV6-3,TRBJ2-7,CASSSGTRNSYEQYF
TRBV19,TRBJ2-3,CASKGLGSSDTQYF
TRBV7-9,TRBJ2-2,CASEARTGELFF
TRBV7-9,TRBJ2-1,CASSFYVAGGPDEQFF
TRBV9,TRBJ1-1,CASSVASRDTEAFF
TRBV7-9,TRBJ2-1,CASSRGDVDEQFF
TRBV7-6,TRBJ1-2,CASSQTGINYGYTF
TRBV24-1,TRBJ2-3,CATSDGQVDTDTQYF
TRBV20-1,TRBJ1-5,CSARGLRGQPQHF
TRBV27,TRBJ2-1,CASSTTTGWRQFF